This T cell receptor beta chain was observed in a study of T cell responses to AZD1222 COVID-19 vaccine. The study's findings and limits: Just a handful of AZD1222 recipients tested seropositive at baseline. Clonal diversity was possibly underestimated, and the donors were mostly white British, with more females. Among vaccine-associated CD4 TCRs, coverage spanned spike, with dominance at 160-218 and 743-854.

Data came from immunoSEQ multiplex PCR; TCRdb stores just in-frame clones and leaves some out. The sample lists over 150,000 clones, 88% seen once, with 3% to 3.5% in the top ten. About this clone: Its antigen remains unidentified.

The CDR3 has 16 residues. V lost 0 bases to trimming and J lost 4 bases, with 14 bases between them. Looked up from germline, CDR1 is SGHDT and CDR2 is YYEEEE. The specimen was peripheral blood, collected on day 0 of AZD1222 vaccination. This chain joins TRBV5-6 and TRBJ1-3; no reliable D call. This receptor was identified in an adult in good health. In DNA, the CDR3 is TGTGCCAGCAGCTTGGGGAGTGAGCGTGTGGGAAACACCATATATTTT. Amino acid sequence: CASSLGSERVGNTIYF.